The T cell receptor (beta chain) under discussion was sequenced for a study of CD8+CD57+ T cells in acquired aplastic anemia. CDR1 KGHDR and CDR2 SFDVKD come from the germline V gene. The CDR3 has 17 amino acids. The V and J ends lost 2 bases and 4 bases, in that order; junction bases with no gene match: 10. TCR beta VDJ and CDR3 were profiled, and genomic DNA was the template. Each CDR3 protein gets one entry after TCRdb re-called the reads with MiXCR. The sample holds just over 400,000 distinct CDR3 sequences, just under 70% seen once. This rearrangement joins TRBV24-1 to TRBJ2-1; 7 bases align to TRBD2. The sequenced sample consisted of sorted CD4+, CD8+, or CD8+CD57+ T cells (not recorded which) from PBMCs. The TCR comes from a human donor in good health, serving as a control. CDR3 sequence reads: CATSDSPGVAGYNEQFF. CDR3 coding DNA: TGTGCCACCAGTGATTCCCCGGGGGTAGCGGGTTACAATGAGCAGTTCTTC.